A single sample is the source of the 29 T cell receptor beta chains below, sequenced in a study of T cell responses to AZD1222 COVID-19 vaccine. Clones were sequenced by immunoSEQ multiplex PCR, and TCRdb holds only the in-frame ones, with some missing. This sample has fewer than 250,000 clones; approximately 92% occur once, and the top ten carry 1% to 1.5%. Sequencing was performed on peripheral blood, taken on day 0 of AZD1222 vaccination. The receptors shown here come from an adult in good health.

The chain employs TRBV6-1 and TRBJ1-5; no firm D call. V was shortened by 0 bases and J by 4 bases, with 13 bases between the two germline ends. The CDR3 spans 16 residues. The germline V gene encodes CDR1 MNHNS and CDR2 SASEGT. The CDR3 region is CASSEAVRRLNQPQHF. Here the CDR3 DNA reads TGTGCCAGCAGTGAAGCGGTTAGGCGATTAAATCAGCCCCAGCATTTT.

V gene TRBV10-3 combines with J gene TRBJ1-1; 10 nucleotides agree with TRBD1. Trimming removed 4 bases from V and 5 bases from J; junction bases left unmatched: 4. This CDR3 has 14 residues. The germline CDR1 and CDR2 sequences are ENHRY and SYGVKD. In DNA form, the CDR3 reads TGTGCCATCAGTGGTGGACAGGGGGGAACTGAAGCTTTCTTT. Protein product: CAISGGQGGTEAFF.

This chain joins TRBV5-1 and TRBJ1-6; possibly TRBD1 for D (5 bases). The CDR3 is 15 amino acids. Germline loops: CDR1 SGHRS, CDR2 YFSETQ. The ends were cut back, 6 bases at V and 7 bases at J, with 17 bases in the middle. The CDR3 is CASMSGPGANSPLHF. The CDR3, as DNA: TGCGCCAGCATGTCCGGCCCCGGGGCGAATTCACCCCTCCACTTT.

This clone showed up just a few times. The chain carries TRBV9 and TRBJ2-5, with TRBD2 identical over 9 bases. Trimming took 3 bases from V and 2 from J; bases not matched to a gene: 5. The CDR3 is made up of 15 amino acids. Germline V lookup: CDR1 SGDLS, CDR2 YYNGEE. This CDR3 reads CASSALAGPQETQYF. CDR3 DNA: TGTGCCAGCAGCGCGCTAGCGGGGCCACAAGAGACCCAGTACTTC.

The chain employs TRBV9 and TRBJ1-1; D perhaps matches TRBD1 (5 bases). The germline V and J ends were trimmed by 0 bases and 0 bases, with 12 bases remaining between them. There are 16 residues in the CDR3. CDR1 is SGDLS, CDR2 YYNGEE, per germline. CDR3 region: CASSVAGGTLNTEAFF. In DNA form, the CDR3 reads TGTGCCAGCAGCGTAGCCGGGGGGACCCTGAACACTGAAGCTTTCTTT.

The chain combines TRBV20-1 with TRBJ1-2, with D maybe TRBD1 (5 bases). The V end was cut by 4 bases, the J end by 14 bases, with 14 bases between. The germline CDR1 and CDR2 sequences are DFQATT and SNEGSKA (reference sequence). The CDR3 length is 10 residues. CDR3 region: CSATGTAVTF. The DNA of the CDR3 is TGCAGTGCTACCGGGACCGCCGTGACCTTC.

The chain combines TRBV5-5 with TRBJ2-3, with a possible D match to TRBD2 (6 bases). Trimming pared 2 bases from V and 8 bases from J, leaving 18 bases between. Germline loops: CDR1 SGHKS, CDR2 YYEKEE (reference sequence). The CDR3 runs 15 residues. CDR3 in amino acids: CASSFVQDYSPTQYF. Written as DNA, the CDR3 is TGTGCCAGCAGCTTTGTTCAGGACTACTCCCCTACGCAGTATTTT.

The chain couples TRBV5-1 to TRBJ2-5; 9 positions match TRBD2. The CDR3 loop spans 15 amino acids. Germline CDR1 is SGHRS and CDR2 is YFSETQ. The V segment lost 1 base and the J segment 2 bases; nucleotides outside the gene matches: 3. DNA for the CDR3: TGCGCCAGCAGCTTGTTAGCGGGGGCACAAGAGACCCAGTACTTC. The encoded protein is CASSLLAGAQETQYF.

The V gene is TRBV6-5, the J gene TRBJ1-5, with D perhaps matching TRBD1 (6 bases). The CDR3 consists of 14 residues. V lost 4 bases and J 3 bases, leaving 10 bases between the germline ends. Per germline, CDR1 MNHEY and CDR2 SVGAGI. This CDR3 is CASSLYRANQPQHF. CDR3 nucleotides: TGTGCCAGCAGTTTGTACAGGGCCAATCAGCCCCAGCATTTT.

The chain combines TRBV19 with TRBJ2-7; D possibly matches TRBD1 or TRBD2 (5 bases each). The length of the CDR3 is 15 residues. Trimming shortened V by 4 bases and J by 0 bases, and 13 bases separated the two germline ends. Germline CDR1 LNHDA, CDR2 SQIVND (reference sequence). The CDR3 sequence is CASSKSGTSSYEQYF. Here the CDR3 DNA reads TGTGCCAGTAGTAAGTCCGGGACGAGCTCCTACGAGCAGTACTTC. Complete variable domain (other parts from reference TRBV19 and TRBJ2-7): DGGITQSPKYLFRKEGQNVTLSCEQNLNHDAMYWYRQDPGQGLRLIYYSQIVNDFQKGDIAEGYSVSREKKESFPLTVTSAQKNPTAFYLCASSKSGTSSYEQYFGPGTRLTVT.

The chain combines TRBV7-8 with TRBJ1-5; maybe TRBD1 (5 bases). The CDR3 is 14 amino acids. Trimming took 2 bases from V and 5 from J, leaving 10 bases between them. Germline values: CDR1 SGHVS, CDR2 FQNEAQ. CDR3 in amino acids: CASSLSGEDQPQHF. CDR3 in DNA: TGTGCCAGCAGCTTATCGGGGGAGGATCAGCCCCAGCATTTT.

This chain links TRBV3-1 (or the pseudogene TRBV3-2) with TRBJ2-3; 7 bases align to TRBD2. Germline values: CDR1 LGHDT, CDR2 YNNKEL (reference sequence). With 8 bases clipped from V and 5 bases from J, the junction kept 4 bases outside the gene matches. The CDR3 extends over 12 amino acids. Written as DNA, the CDR3 is TGTGCCAGCGGGGGGGAGGGAGATACGCAGTATTTT. Translating gives CASGGEGDTQYF.

This chain joins TRBV3-1 (or the pseudogene TRBV3-2) and TRBJ2-3; 9 bases are a match to TRBD2. The CDR3 length is 13 residues. V gave up 8 bases and J gave up 3 bases; unmatched junction bases: 3. Germline V gives CDR1 LGHDT, CDR2 YNNKEL (reference sequence). The CDR3 DNA reads as TGTGCCAGCCGGGCGGGGGGGACAGATACGCAGTATTTT. Residues: CASRAGGTDTQYF.

The rearrangement uses TRBV7-9 and TRBJ1-1, with D perhaps TRBD1 (6 bases). The V gene lost 1 base and the J gene lost 7 bases, with 16 bases spanning the gap. Per germline, CDR1 SEHNR and CDR2 FQNEAQ (reference sequence). The CDR3 contains 15 residues. Here the CDR3 DNA reads TGTGCCAGCAGCTTAGGCCCCTCGGGGGCTGGTGAAGCTTTCTTT. It yields the protein CASSLGPSGAGEAFF.

V and J are TRBV6-5 and TRBJ1-1; 12 positions match TRBD1. Germline CDR1 reads MNHEY; CDR2 reads SVGAGI. The CDR3 is made up of 14 amino acids. The junction had 8 bases not matched to a gene; V was cut back by 4 bases and J by 11 bases. The CDR3 DNA is TGTGCCAGCAGTTGGGACAGGGGGCAACGGCGCGCTTTCTTT. This encodes CASSWDRGQRRAFF.

This chain links TRBV5-4 with TRBJ1-2, with 7 bases that match TRBD1. With 4 bases clipped from V and 6 bases from J, the junction kept 6 bases outside the gene matches. The CDR3 sequence is 13 residues long. Germline CDR1 SGHNT, CDR2 YYREEE (reference sequence). CDR3 in amino acids: CASSPDRVHGYTF. CDR3 DNA sequence: TGTGCCAGCAGCCCCGACAGGGTTCATGGCTACACCTTC.

The chain employs TRBV7-7 and TRBJ2-2; D unresolved. V was trimmed by 1 base and J by 0 bases, leaving 6 bases between them. This CDR3 region has 15 residues. Germline loops: CDR1 SSHAT, CDR2 FNYEAQ (reference sequence). The CDR3 here is CASSLDITNTGELFF. CDR3 sequence (DNA): TGTGCCAGCAGCTTAGACATAACGAACACCGGGGAGCTGTTTTTT. The variable domain in full, completed from reference TRBV7-7 and TRBJ2-2, reads GAGVSQSPRYKVTKRGQDVTLRCDPISSHATLYWYQQALGQGPEFLTYFNYEAQPDKSGLPSDRFSAERPEGSISTLTIQRTEQRDSAMYRCASSLDITNTGELFFGEGSRLTVL.

V is TRBV25-1 and J is TRBJ2-1; perhaps TRBD2 as D (6 bases). The CDR3 consists of 13 residues. Per the germline V gene, CDR1 is MGHDK and CDR2 is SYGVNS. The germline V and J ends were trimmed by 4 bases and 6 bases, with 10 bases remaining between them. CDR3 nucleotide sequence: TGTGCCAGCAGTGTGGGGGGAGCCAATGAGCAGTTCTTC. This translates into CASSVGGANEQFF.

The sample holds one count of this clone. The V gene is TRBV19, the J gene TRBJ2-7, with 7 bases identical to TRBD1. The CDR3 runs 15 residues. Germline V gene lookup returns CDR1 LNHDA and CDR2 SQIVND (reference sequence). J lost 4 bases, V lost 3 bases, and 9 bases had no gene match. The CDR3 DNA reads as TGTGCCAGTAGTATGCTTAATCGGGACAGATACGAGCAGTACTTC. Protein: CASSMLNRDRYEQYF. The whole variable domain, filled in from reference TRBV19 and TRBJ2-7, reads DGGITQSPKYLFRKEGQNVTLSCEQNLNHDAMYWYRQDPGQGLRLIYYSQIVNDFQKGDIAEGYSVSREKKESFPLTVTSAQKNPTAFYLCASSMLNRDRYEQYFGPGTRLTVT.

The gene calls are TRBV27 and TRBJ1-2, with D uncertain. The CDR3 extends over 14 amino acids. Trimming shortened V by 6 bases and J by 8 bases, and 19 bases separated the two germline ends. Germline CDR1 is MNHEY and CDR2 is SMNVEV (reference sequence). The CDR3 DNA sequence: TGTGCCAGCAGGAGAACCCCCCGGGAAGGGGGCTACACCTTC. Encoded protein: CASRRTPREGGYTF.

The chain has TRBV18 and TRBJ2-7; D is unclear. Germline assignment: CDR1 KGHSH and CDR2 LQKENI. The CDR3 spans 14 residues. Trimming took 6 bases from V and 5 from J, leaving 17 bases between them. The chain's CDR3 is CASSPSGRSDEQYF. CDR3 DNA sequence: TGTGCCAGCTCCCCGAGTGGGCGGAGTGACGAGCAGTACTTC.

The chain joins TRBV6-2 or TRBV6-3 to TRBJ1-3; tentatively, D is TRBD1 (6 bases). The CDR3 runs 15 residues. Germline V lookup: CDR1 MNHEY, CDR2 SVGEGT. V dropped 5 bases and J dropped 0 bases, with 11 bases sitting between them. This chain's CDR3 is CASSNRESSGNTIYF. The CDR3 DNA sequence: TGTGCCAGCAGTAACAGGGAGAGCTCTGGAAACACCATATATTTT.

The chain links TRBV3-1 (or the pseudogene TRBV3-2) to TRBJ1-5; D is unresolved. With 5 bases removed from V and 1 base from J, the gap between germline ends came to 3 bases. CDR3 length equals 12 residues. The V gene's germline CDR1 is LGHDT and CDR2 YNNKEL (reference sequence). The CDR3 nucleotides read TGTGCCAGCAGCGGAAGCAATCAGCCCCAGCATTTT. It specifies CASSGSNQPQHF.

The chain has TRBV24-1 and TRBJ2-1, with D hard to call. Trimming cost V 3 bases and J 12 bases, with 14 bases left between them. The CDR3 runs to 13 residues. Per the germline V gene, CDR1 is KGHDR and CDR2 is SFDVKD. The CDR3 nucleotides are TGTGCCACCAGTGATCTCCCTCGGTGGGGGCAGTTCTTC. Translation gives CATSDLPRWGQFF.

The chain is built from TRBV7-2 and TRBJ1-5; D gene unclear. Trimming took 3 bases from V and 0 from J, leaving 15 bases between them. Germline V gives CDR1 SGHTA, CDR2 FQGNSA. This CDR3 is 17 amino acids long. CDR3 region: CASSFRGGPYSNQPQHF. The CDR3 nucleotides read TGTGCCAGCAGCTTTCGGGGAGGCCCATATAGCAATCAGCCCCAGCATTTT. Full variable domain (outside the CDR3, taken from reference TRBV7-2 and TRBJ1-5): GAGVSQSPSNKVTEKGKDVELRCDPISGHTALYWYRQSLGQGLEFLIYFQGNSAPDKSGLPSDRFSAERTGGSVSTLTIQRTQQEDSAVYLCASSFRGGPYSNQPQHFGDGTRLSIL.

CDR3 sequence (DNA): TGTGCCAGTAGTATGGACAGCAATAGCAATCAGCCCCAGCATTTT. Amino acid sequence: CASSMDSNSNQPQHF. V and J are TRBV19 and TRBJ1-5; D might be TRBD1 (6 bases). This CDR3 is built from 15 residues. With 3 bases removed from V and 0 bases from J, the gap between germline ends came to 9 bases. Germline CDR1 reads LNHDA; CDR2 reads SQIVND (reference sequence). Together with reference TRBV19 and TRBJ1-5, the CDR3 gives the full variable domain: DGGITQSPKYLFRKEGQNVTLSCEQNLNHDAMYWYRQDPGQGLRLIYYSQIVNDFQKGDIAEGYSVSREKKESFPLTVTSAQKNPTAFYLCASSMDSNSNQPQHFGDGTRLSIL.

A word on this clone: The sample carries other DNA sequences with the same CDR3. The rearrangement links TRBV9 to TRBJ1-6; D may be TRBD1 (5 bases). The germline gives CDR1 SGDLS, CDR2 YYNGEE. The CDR3 length is 13 residues. The V end lost 3 bases, the J end lost 7 bases, and 8 bases lay between the germline ends. The CDR3 nucleotides read TGTGCCAGCAGCGCCCCAGGGAATTCACCCCTCCACTTT. Its protein is CASSAPGNSPLHF. The full variable domain, completed using reference TRBV9 and TRBJ1-6, is DSGVTQTPKHLITATGQRVTLRCSPRSGDLSVYWYQQSLDQGLQFLIQYYNGEERAKGNILERFSAQQFPDLHSELNLSSLELGDSALYFCASSAPGNSPLHFGNGTRLTVT.

This clone was detected once. V gene TRBV7-2 combines with J gene TRBJ1-5; D possibly corresponds to TRBD1 (5 bases). Germline V gene sequence: CDR1 SGHTA, CDR2 FQGNSA. The V gene lost 2 bases and the J gene lost 5 bases, with 10 bases spanning the gap. There are 14 residues in the CDR3. CDR3 sequence: CASSLQGVDQPQHF. In DNA, the CDR3 is TGTGCCAGCAGCTTACAGGGCGTCGATCAGCCCCAGCATTTT.

The gene calls are TRBV9 and TRBJ2-2; 7 bases line up with TRBD1. The germline V gene has CDR1 SGDLS and CDR2 YYNGEE. The junction had 5 bases not matched to a gene; V was cut back by 4 bases and J by 2 bases. The length of the CDR3 is 15 residues. CDR3 bases: TGTGCCAGCAGCCTAGGGACAGAAAACACCGGGGAGCTGTTTTTT. It codes for CASSLGTENTGELFF.